The sequence of this T cell receptor (beta chain) was determined in a study of T-cell reconstitution after alpha-beta-depleted transplantation in children. Overall study results and limits: Several hundred rapidly expanded clones from non-depleted graft cells reportedly supplied alpha-beta T cells about two months post-transplant. Recipient T cells and thymic progenitors that survived were the source of the high TCRbeta diversity seen at day 60 in some patients. Newly generated T cells supplied most T-cell counts and diversity one year post-transplant.

Trimming pared 3 bases from V and 10 bases from J, leaving 12 bases between. Germline V gene sequence: CDR1 LGHNA, CDR2 YNFKEQ. The CDR3 spans 12 residues. This clonotype was counted at least ten times. Its target is not known. The TCRbeta library was prepared with unique molecular identifiers. MiXCR, run by TCRdb on the PCR reads, gives a single entry per CDR3 protein. The sample includes 180,000 or so distinct CDR3 sequences, roughly 6% of them seen just once. The chain links TRBV4-2 to TRBJ1-1, with D uncertain. This clonotype was obtained from a girl under two years old with combined immunodeficiency, due to receive a stem cell transplant. Sequenced material: PBMCs, taken before TCRalphabeta/CD19-depleted stem cell transplant. CDR3 coding DNA: TGTGCCAGCAGCCAGGCTAACCGGCGAGCTTTCTTT. It translates to CASSQANRRAFF.